The present T cell receptor beta chain was sequenced within a study of CD8 T cells in ankylosing spondylitis. TCRdb passed the 5' RACE reads through MiXCR, listing each CDR3 protein once. The sample includes around 770,000 distinct CDR3 sequences, around 20% of them seen just once. V shed 4 bases, J shed 10 bases, and the junction held 10 bases outside the gene matches. CDR1 and CDR2 (germline): SGHDN, FVKESK. The CDR3 is 15 amino acids. Study-wide results and limits: The study identified a TCR beta motif of under 10 highly homologous variants that appeared characteristic of ankylosing spondylitis blood.

This clonotype showed up just a few times. Its antigen is as yet unknown. The sequenced sample consisted of blood, either unsorted or a sorted T cell fraction (not recorded which). This clonotype was sampled from a male donor with ankylosing spondylitis. The chain carries TRBV14 and TRBJ2-1, with 10 bases that match TRBD1. This chain's CDR3 is CASSRGDRGLGEQFF. For the CDR3, the DNA is TGTGCCAGCAGCCGAGGGGACAGGGGATTAGGGGAGCAGTTCTTC.